This T cell receptor beta chain originates from a study of control samples from healthy donors and cancer patients (dated by TCRdb to between 2020 and 2021). V loses 6 bases of germline sequence and J loses 0 bases, and the interval between the two ends is 9 bases. CDR1 and CDR2 (MNHNS, SASEGT) derive from the germline V gene. The CDR3 covers 14 residues, taking in both the cysteine and the phenylalanine. The entry retains the CDR3 DNA only, 42 bases that are in frame from base 1. Libraries were built with the immunoSEQ multiplex PCR assay. In TCRdb, the immuneACCESS table is reduced to in-frame sequences with V and J assigned. These tables do not hold every clone; where another copy was compared, an unresolved V gene accounts for under half, and the others remain unexplained. The sample yields about 80,000 clones; 70% to 90% were counted once. Around 5.4% of the sample comes from the top ten. In this sample, this clone turned up a few times. It lacks a known antigen. Base qualities are not recorded, but no much larger clone differs from it by a single base.

Here the chain combines TRBV6-1 and TRBJ1-5; the D gene assignment is ambiguous. This clonotype originated in a woman aged 45 to 65 in good health. Sequenced sample: blood. The sequenced DNA: TGTGCCAGCAGAAAAGACGGTAGCAATCAGCCCCAGCATTTT. This translates into CASRKDGSNQPQHF.